The present TCR beta chain was sequenced within a study of T cells in localized non-small cell lung cancer. Germline lookup yields CDR1 SGHDN and CDR2 FVKESK. This CDR3 comprises 16 residues. Between the trimmed V and J ends, which lost 2 bases and 6 bases, there was a span of 17 bases. Points from the study as a whole: Multi-region tumor sequencing was not done, so intratumor heterogeneity could not be excluded. Among the tissues sampled, uninvolved adjacent lung had the highest T cell clonality, above tumor. Higher adjacent-lung clonality was associated with shorter survival. In adjacent lung appeared a median around 59 of the top 100 tumor clones.

TCRdb keeps only in-frame clones here, not all; method: immunoSEQ multiplex PCR. Of about 33,000 clones in the sample, around 87% are singletons; the top ten hold less than 20%. Of note for this clone: No antigen is known for it.

V and J are TRBV14 and TRBJ2-1; D not certain. The sequence came from a man aged 40 to 70 with stage III lung adenocarcinoma. This sample comprised peripheral blood mononuclear cells, obtained before any cancer treatment. CDR3 loop: CASSQTGSHSLNEQFF. CDR3 in DNA: TGTGCCAGCAGCCAAACCGGCAGTCACAGTCTCAATGAGCAGTTCTTC.